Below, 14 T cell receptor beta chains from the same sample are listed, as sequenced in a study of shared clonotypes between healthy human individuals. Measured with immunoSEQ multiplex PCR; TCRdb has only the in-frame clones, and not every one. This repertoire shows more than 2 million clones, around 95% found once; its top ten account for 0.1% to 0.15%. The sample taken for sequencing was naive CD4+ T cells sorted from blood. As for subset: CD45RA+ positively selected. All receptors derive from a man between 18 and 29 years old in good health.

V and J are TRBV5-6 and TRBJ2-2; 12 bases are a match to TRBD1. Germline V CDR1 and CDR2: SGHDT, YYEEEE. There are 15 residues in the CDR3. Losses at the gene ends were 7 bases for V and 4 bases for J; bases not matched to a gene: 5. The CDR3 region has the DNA TGTGCCAGCCACCGGGACAGGGGGCTCACCGGGGAGCTGTTTTTT. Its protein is CASHRDRGLTGELFF.

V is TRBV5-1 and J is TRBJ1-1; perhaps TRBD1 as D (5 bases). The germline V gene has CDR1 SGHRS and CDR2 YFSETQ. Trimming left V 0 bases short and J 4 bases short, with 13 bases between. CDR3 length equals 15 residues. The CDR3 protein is CASSLGPGGGTEAFF. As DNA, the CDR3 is TGCGCCAGCAGCTTGGGTCCAGGTGGGGGCACTGAAGCTTTCTTT. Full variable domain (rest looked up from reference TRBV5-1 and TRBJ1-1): KAGVTQTPRYLIKTRGQQVTLSCSPISGHRSVSWYQQTPGQGLQFLFEYFSETQRNKGNFPGRFSGRQFSNSRSEMNVSTLELGDSALYLCASSLGPGGGTEAFFGQGTRLTVV.

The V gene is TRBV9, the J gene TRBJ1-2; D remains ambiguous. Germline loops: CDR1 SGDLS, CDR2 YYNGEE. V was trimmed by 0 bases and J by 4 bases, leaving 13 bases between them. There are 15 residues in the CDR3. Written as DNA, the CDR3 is TGTGCCAGCAGCGTAGACGTACTAGGGTCCTATGGCTACACCTTC. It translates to CASSVDVLGSYGYTF.

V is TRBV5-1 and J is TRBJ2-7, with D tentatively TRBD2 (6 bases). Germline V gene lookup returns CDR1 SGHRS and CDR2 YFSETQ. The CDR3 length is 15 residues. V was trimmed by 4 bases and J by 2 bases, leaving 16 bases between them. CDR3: CASSRDSTTPYEQYF. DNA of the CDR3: TGCGCCAGCAGCCGGGACTCAACTACTCCCTACGAGCAGTACTTC.

CDR3 sequence reads: CASSTVGKNTDTQYF. Written as DNA, the CDR3 is TGTGCCAGCAGTACTGTCGGGAAGAATACAGATACGCAGTATTTT. This sequence joins TRBV6-1 and TRBJ2-3; D is perhaps TRBD2 (5 bases). Germline CDR1 MNHNS, CDR2 SASEGT. V gave up 5 bases and J gave up 3 bases, with 15 bases separating them. This CDR3 is 15 amino acids long.

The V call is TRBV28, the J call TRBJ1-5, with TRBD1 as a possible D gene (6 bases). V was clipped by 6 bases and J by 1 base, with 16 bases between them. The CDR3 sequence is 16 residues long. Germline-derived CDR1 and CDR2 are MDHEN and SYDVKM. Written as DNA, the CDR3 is TGTGCCAGCAGCCTACAGGGAGGTCAAAGCAATCAGCCCCAGCATTTT. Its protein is CASSLQGGQSNQPQHF. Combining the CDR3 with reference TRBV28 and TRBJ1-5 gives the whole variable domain DVKVTQSSRYLVKRTGEKVFLECVQDMDHENMFWYRQDPGLGLRLIYFSYDVKMKEKGDIPEGYSVSREKKERFSLILESASTNQTSMYLCASSLQGGQSNQPQHFGDGTRLSIL.

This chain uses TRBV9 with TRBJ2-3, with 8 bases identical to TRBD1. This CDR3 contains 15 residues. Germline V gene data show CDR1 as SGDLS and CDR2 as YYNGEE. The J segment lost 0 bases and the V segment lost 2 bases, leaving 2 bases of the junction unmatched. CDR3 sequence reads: CASSVRQGSTDTQYF. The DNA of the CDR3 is TGTGCCAGCAGCGTTAGACAGGGGAGCACAGATACGCAGTATTTT.

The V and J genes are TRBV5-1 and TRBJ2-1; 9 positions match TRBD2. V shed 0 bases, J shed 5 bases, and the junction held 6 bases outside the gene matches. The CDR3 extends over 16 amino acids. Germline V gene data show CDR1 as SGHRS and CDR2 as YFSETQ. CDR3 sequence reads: CASSLDSSGSNNEQFF. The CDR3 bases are TGCGCCAGCAGCTTGGATAGTAGCGGGAGTAACAATGAGCAGTTCTTC.

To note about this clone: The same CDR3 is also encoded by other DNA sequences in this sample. CDR3 residues: CSASSDTQYF. The CDR3 nucleotides read TGCAGTGCGAGCAGCGATACGCAGTATTTT. The chain employs TRBV20-1 and TRBJ2-3; D gene uncertain. CDR1 DFQATT and CDR2 SNEGSKA come from the germline V gene (reference sequence). The CDR3 has 10 amino acids. V was shortened by 6 bases and J by 6 bases, with 7 bases between the two germline ends.

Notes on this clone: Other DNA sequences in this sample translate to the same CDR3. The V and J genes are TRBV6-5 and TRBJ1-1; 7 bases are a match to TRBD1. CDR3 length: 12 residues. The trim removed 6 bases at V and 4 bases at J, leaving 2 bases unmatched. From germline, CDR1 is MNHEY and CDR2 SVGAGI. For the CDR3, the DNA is TGTGCCAGCAGAAGACAGGGCACTGAAGCTTTCTTT. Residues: CASRRQGTEAFF.

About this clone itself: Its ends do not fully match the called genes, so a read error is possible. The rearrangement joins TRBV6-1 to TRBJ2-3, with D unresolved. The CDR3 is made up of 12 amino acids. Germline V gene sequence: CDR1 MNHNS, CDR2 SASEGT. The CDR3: CASSEVGDTQYF. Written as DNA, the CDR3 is TGTGCCAGCAGCGAAGTGGGGGATACGCAGTATTTT.

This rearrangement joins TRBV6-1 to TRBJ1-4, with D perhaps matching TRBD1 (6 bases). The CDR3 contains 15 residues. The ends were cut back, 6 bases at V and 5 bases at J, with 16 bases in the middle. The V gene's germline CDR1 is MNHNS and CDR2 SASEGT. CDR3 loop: CASRVPGQQNEKLFF. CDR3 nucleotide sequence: TGTGCCAGCAGGGTCCCCGGACAGCAGAATGAAAAACTGTTTTTT.

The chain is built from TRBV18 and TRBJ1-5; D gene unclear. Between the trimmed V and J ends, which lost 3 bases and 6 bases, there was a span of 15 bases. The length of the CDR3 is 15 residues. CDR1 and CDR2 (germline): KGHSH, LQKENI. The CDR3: CASSPAKAESQPQHF. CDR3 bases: TGTGCCAGCTCACCCGCGAAGGCGGAGAGTCAGCCCCAGCATTTT.

CDR3 amino acids: CASSIATGGQADTQYF. The DNA for the CDR3 is TGCGCCAGCAGTATTGCCACAGGGGGACAAGCAGATACGCAGTATTTT. This sequence joins TRBV5-1 and TRBJ2-3; 8 bases are a match to TRBD1. Trimming removed 5 bases from V and 4 bases from J; junction bases left unmatched: 12. The germline V gene encodes CDR1 SGHRS and CDR2 YFSETQ. The CDR3 is made up of 16 amino acids.